The present T cell receptor beta chain was sequenced within a study of blood T cell repertoires in COVID-19 (dated by TCRdb to about 2020). Regarding the study in general: Samples from collaborators originated in the United States, Italy and Spain and spanned both the acute and convalescent phases of COVID-19. The material from the prospective study consisted of cDNA or gDNA derived from T cells, B-cell-depleted T cells, or PBMCs. Subjects who had been exposed to COVID-19, were actively infected with it, or had recovered from it provided the deeply sampled blood TCRbeta repertoires that made up the dataset. The repertoires were released in a freely available public database intended as a resource for research on the immune response to SARS-CoV-2. Samples were obtained from the ongoing ImmuneRACE study (first 160 participants) and from some 1,300 subjects provided by 6 global collaborators. Sample metadata almost always included a de-identified subject ID, COVID-19 status, age in years and sex. Where available, HLA class I and class II types were taken from metadata supplied by the sample provider and were not determined by assay-based typing.

V was cut back by 6 bases and J by 3 bases, leaving a gap of 18 bases between them. The CDR3 contains 15 residues, cysteine and phenylalanine counted. The only DNA kept is the CDR3, 45 bases in frame from the first base. From a lookup of the germline V gene, CDR1 and CDR2 are MDHEN and SYDVKM. Whole blood was collected in K2EDTA tubes by collaborating institutions according to the institutions' own protocols. For TCRbeta analysis, collaborators shipped samples as frozen whole blood, isolated PBMCs, or DNA extracted from either of those sample types. On this clone itself: There is no known antigen for this receptor. Nothing much larger sits one base from this clone, and base qualities are not available.

Overall study outcomes, separate from this receptor: Clinical and demographic metadata were provided uncurated, with the amount varying by source and participant.

TCRbeta CDR3 regions were amplified from genomic DNA by means of the immunoSEQ Assay, a bias-controlled multiplex PCR. Processing in the source paper ran as follows. The number of nucleated cells in each sample was estimated from the amplification of reference gene primers within the assay. Sequence reads were collapsed and filtered to measure the absolute abundance of every unique TCRbeta CDR3 rearrangement. For each sample, productive Simpson clonality was calculated as the square root of Simpson's diversity index across productive rearrangements. Imported from immuneACCESS, the table was reduced by TCRdb to in-frame sequences with V and J called. These copies leave out some clones; in studies compared against another copy, an unresolved V gene accounts for under half, and the cause of the remainder is not known. V, J and clone size were drawn from that table, and D and trimming were deduced from the DNA. For this sample the table gives roughly 320,000 clones, of which more than 75% were detected only once. The ten largest clones add up to over 1% of the sample.

The sequence was obtained from an older man with acute or convalescent COVID-19. The sequenced sample consisted of peripheral blood. The rearrangement combines TRBV28 with TRBJ2-7, with no reliable assignment of the D segment. The DNA sequence reads TGTGCCAGCAGCCGACCAAGAACACGGGTCTACGAGCAGTACTTC. Its protein reads: CASSRPRTRVYEQYF.